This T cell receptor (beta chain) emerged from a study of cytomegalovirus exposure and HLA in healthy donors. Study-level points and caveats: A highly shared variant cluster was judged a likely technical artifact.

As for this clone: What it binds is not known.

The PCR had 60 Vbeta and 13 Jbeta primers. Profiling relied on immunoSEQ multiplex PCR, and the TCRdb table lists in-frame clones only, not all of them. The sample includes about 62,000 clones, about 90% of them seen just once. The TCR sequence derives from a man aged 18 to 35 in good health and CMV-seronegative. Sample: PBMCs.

CDR3 loop: CASSLAAGGDSPLHF. In nucleotides, the CDR3 is TGTGCCAGCAGCTTAGCGGCTGGGGGGGATTCACCCCTCCACTTT. The chain links TRBV7-6 to TRBJ1-6; tentative D call: TRBD1 (5 bases). CDR1 and CDR2 from the germline V gene are SGHVS and FNYEAQ. Deletions cut 0 bases from V and 8 bases from J, with 11 bases between. The CDR3 extends over 15 amino acids.